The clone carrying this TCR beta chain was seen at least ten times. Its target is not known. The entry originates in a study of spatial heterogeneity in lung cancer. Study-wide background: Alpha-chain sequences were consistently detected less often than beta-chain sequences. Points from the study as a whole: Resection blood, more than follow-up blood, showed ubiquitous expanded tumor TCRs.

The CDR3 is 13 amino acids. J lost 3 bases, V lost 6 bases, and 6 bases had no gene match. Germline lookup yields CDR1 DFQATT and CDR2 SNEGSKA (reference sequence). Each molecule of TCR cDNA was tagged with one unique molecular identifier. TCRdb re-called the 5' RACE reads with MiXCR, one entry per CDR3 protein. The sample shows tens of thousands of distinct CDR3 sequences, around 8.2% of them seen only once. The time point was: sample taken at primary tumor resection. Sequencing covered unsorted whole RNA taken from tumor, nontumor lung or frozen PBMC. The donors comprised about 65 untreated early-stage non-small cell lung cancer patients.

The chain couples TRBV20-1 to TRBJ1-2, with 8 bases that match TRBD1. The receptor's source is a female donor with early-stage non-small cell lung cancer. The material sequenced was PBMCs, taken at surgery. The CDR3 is CSAPGGDDYGYTF. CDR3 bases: TGCAGTGCCCCAGGGGGCGATGACTATGGCTACACCTTC.